Detailed here is one TCR beta chain. The antigen remains undetermined. Germline is not matched at one junction end, which may reflect a read error. This entry belongs to a study of T cell responses to AZD1222 COVID-19 vaccine. The overall study: Samples with a second dose at about 4 or about 12 weeks were pooled together.

General study points: Spike-specific TCRs gained breadth and depth after people received two AZD1222 doses. Repertoire samples came only from after the peak T cell response.

Generated by immunoSEQ multiplex PCR, the TCRdb table keeps only in-frame clones and is missing some. The sample holds tens of thousands of clones; 70% to 90% are singletons and the top ten take about 15%. The CDR3 sequence is 13 residues long. Germline values: CDR1 MNHEY, CDR2 SVGAGI. The source is an adult in good health. The source was peripheral blood, collected on day 0 of AZD1222 vaccination. The chain recombines TRBV6-5 with TRBJ2-3; 7 positions agree with TRBD1. CDR3 sequence reads: CASRLNRGPTLIF. The DNA for the CDR3 is TGTGCCAGCAGACTAAACAGGGGCCCCACGTTGATATTT.